The rows below give T cell receptor beta chains drawn from one sample of a study of low-dose radiotherapy and immunotherapy resistance in tumors. TCRdb re-analysed the reads in MiXCR, keeping a single row per CDR3 protein. Here the sample spans 60,000 or so distinct CDR3 sequences, 23% being singletons. Sequencing used PBMCs, obtained after low-dose radiotherapy plus immunotherapy. These receptors all stem from a male donor with prostate cancer. CDR3s include the opening cysteine and the closing phenylalanine or tryptophan. D genes are given only for firm matches. Part of the rows lack a size; the others show once, few, many or a class for expanded clones.

>many|-|TRBV28|TRBJ2-7
TGTGCCAGCAGTTTACCCCCTGTGGACGAGCAGTACTTC
CASSLPPVDEQYF
>many|TRBD1|TRBV12-3/TRBV12-4|TRBJ2-2
TGTGCCAGCAGTCCCCGGGACAGGGGACGGACCGGGGAGCTGTTTTTT
CASSPRDRGRTGELFF
>many|-|TRBV18|TRBJ2-3
TGTGCCAGCTCAGCAGACAGACGCACAGATACGCAGTATTTT
CASSADRRTDTQYF
>many|TRBD2|TRBV5-6|TRBJ2-2
TGTGCCAGCAGCACCACTAGCGGGTACACCGGGGAGCTGTTTTTT
CASSTTSGYTGELFF
>-|TRBD2|TRBV7-9|TRBJ2-1
TGTGCCAGCAGCTTAGGGGCGGGGGGGCGGCGTAATGAGCAGTTCTTC
CASSLGAGGRRNEQFF
>many|TRBD1|TRBV5-4|TRBJ2-2
TGTGCCAGCAGAAGGAGCAGGGGGTCGGACACCGGGGAGCTGTTTTTT
CASRRSRGSDTGELFF
>many|TRBD2|TRBV4-2|TRBJ2-7
TGTGCCAGCAGCCATGGACTAGCGGACCCTACCTACGAGCAGTACTTC
CASSHGLADPTYEQYF
>few|-|TRBV20-1|TRBJ1-1
TGCAGTGCCCCCAGACAGATCATGAACACTGAAGCTTTCTTT
CSAPRQIMNTEAFF
>many|-|TRBV5-8|TRBJ1-2
TGTGCCAGCAGCTTCCAGGCCCCCCTCTATGGCTACACCTTC
CASSFQAPLYGYTF
>-|-|TRBV6-2/TRBV6-3|TRBJ2-1
TGTGCCAGCAGTGAATCCGGGCAGGGGTCCTACAATGAGCAGTTCTTC
CASSESGQGSYNEQFF
>-|-|TRBV4-3|TRBJ1-2
TGCGCCAGCAGCCAAGGCCCCGGGACCCCGGGGAACTACACCTTC
CASSQGPGTPGNYTF
>-|TRBD2|TRBV19|TRBJ2-7
TGTGCCAGTAGTGGTAGCGGGGCCTACGAGCAGTACTTC
CASSGSGAYEQYF
>many|-|TRBV10-1|TRBJ2-5
TGCGCCAGCAGTGAGTTTAGTACCTTCTCACAAGAGACCCAGTACTTC
CASSEFSTFSQETQYF
>many|TRBD2|TRBV12-3/TRBV12-4|TRBJ2-6
TGTGCCAGCAGTTTAGGTGCGGGAGTTGGTGGGGCCAACGTCCTGACTTTC
CASSLGAGVGGANVLTF
>many|TRBD1|TRBV5-8|TRBJ2-2
TGTGCCAGCAGTTCTGGACAGGGAAACACCGGGGAGCTGTTTTTT
CASSSGQGNTGELFF